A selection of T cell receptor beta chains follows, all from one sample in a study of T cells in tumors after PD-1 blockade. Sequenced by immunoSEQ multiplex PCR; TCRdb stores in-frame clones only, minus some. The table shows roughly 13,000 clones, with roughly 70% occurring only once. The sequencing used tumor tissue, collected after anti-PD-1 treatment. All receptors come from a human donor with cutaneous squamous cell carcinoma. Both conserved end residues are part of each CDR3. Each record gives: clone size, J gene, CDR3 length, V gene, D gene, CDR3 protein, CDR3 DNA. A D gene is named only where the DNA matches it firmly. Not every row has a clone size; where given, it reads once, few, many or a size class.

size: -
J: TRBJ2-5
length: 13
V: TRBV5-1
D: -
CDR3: CASRGTDQETQYF
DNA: TGCGCCAGCCGCGGGACAGACCAAGAGACCCAGTACTTC

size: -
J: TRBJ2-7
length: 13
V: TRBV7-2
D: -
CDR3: CASSVQGVYEQYF
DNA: TGTGCCAGCAGCGTACAGGGAGTCTACGAGCAGTACTTC

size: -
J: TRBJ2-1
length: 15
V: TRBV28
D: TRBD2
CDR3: CASSYSGTRYNEQFF
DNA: TGTGCCAGCAGTTATTCCGGGACTAGATACAATGAGCAGTTCTTC

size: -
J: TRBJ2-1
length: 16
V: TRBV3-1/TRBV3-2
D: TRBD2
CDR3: CASSQGSSGIRSEQFF
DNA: TGTGCCAGCAGCCAAGGGTCTAGCGGGATCAGGAGTGAGCAGTTCTTC

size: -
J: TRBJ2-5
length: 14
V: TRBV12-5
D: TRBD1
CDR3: CASARDRGQETQYF
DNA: TGTGCTAGTGCCCGAGACAGGGGACAAGAGACCCAGTACTTC

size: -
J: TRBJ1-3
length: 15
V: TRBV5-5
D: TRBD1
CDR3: CASSLDRGSGNTIYF
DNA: TGTGCCAGCAGCTTGGACAGGGGCTCTGGAAACACCATATATTTT

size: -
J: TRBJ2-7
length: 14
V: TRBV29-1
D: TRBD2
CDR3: CSVEGGGSSYEQYF
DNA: TGCAGCGTTGAAGGAGGCGGGAGCTCCTACGAGCAGTACTTC

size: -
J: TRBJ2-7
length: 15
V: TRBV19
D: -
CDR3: CASSISGLTAYEQYF
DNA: TGTGCCAGTAGTATAAGCGGACTGACCGCCTACGAGCAGTACTTC

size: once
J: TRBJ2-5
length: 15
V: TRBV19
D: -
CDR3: CASSLKWTVKETQYF
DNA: TGTGCCAGTAGCTTAAAATGGACCGTAAAAGAGACCCAGTACTTC

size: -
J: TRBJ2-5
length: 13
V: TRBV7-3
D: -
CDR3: CASSSPPGHPQDF
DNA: TGTGCCAGCAGCTCCCCCCCCGGGCACCCCCAGGACTTC

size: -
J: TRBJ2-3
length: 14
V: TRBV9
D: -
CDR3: CASSPGQRTDTQYF
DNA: TGTGCCAGCAGCCCAGGACAGCGCACAGATACGCAGTATTTT

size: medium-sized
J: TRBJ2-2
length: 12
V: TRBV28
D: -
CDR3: CASSGNTGELFF
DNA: TGTGCCAGCAGCGGGAACACCGGGGAGCTGTTTTTT

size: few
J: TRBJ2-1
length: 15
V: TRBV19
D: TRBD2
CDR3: CASSRTSGSINEQFF
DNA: TGTGCCAGTAGTAGGACTAGCGGGAGTATCAATGAGCAGTTCTTC

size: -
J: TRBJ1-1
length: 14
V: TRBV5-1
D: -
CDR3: CASSPVTPNTEAFF
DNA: TGCGCCAGCAGCCCAGTGACACCGAACACTGAAGCTTTCTTT

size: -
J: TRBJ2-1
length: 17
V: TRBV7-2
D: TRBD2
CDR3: CASSLEKSGGSYNEQFF
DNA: TGTGCCAGCAGCTTAGAAAAGAGCGGGGGATCCTACAATGAGCAGTTCTTC

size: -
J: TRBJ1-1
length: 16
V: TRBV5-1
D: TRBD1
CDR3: CASSWDRALMNTEAFF
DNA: TGCGCCAGCAGCTGGGACAGGGCCCTTATGAACACTGAAGCTTTCTTT

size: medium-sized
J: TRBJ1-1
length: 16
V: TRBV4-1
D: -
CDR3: CASSQDLVSTNTEAFF
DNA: TGCGCCAGCAGCCAAGATCTCGTCAGCACGAACACTGAAGCTTTCTTT

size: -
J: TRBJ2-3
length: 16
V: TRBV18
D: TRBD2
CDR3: CASSPASGSFTDTQYF
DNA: TGTGCCAGCTCACCGGCCAGCGGGAGTTTCACAGATACGCAGTATTTT

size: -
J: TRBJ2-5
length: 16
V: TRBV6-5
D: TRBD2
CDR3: CASSYSPLAAQETQYF
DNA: TGTGCCAGCAGTTACTCGCCACTAGCGGCGCAGGAGACCCAGTACTTC

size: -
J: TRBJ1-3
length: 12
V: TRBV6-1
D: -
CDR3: CASSLKGNTIYF
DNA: TGTGCCAGCAGCCTAAAAGGAAACACCATATATTTT

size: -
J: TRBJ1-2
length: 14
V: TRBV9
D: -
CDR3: CASSAGDLNYGYTF
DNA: TGTGCCAGCAGCGCCGGAGACCTTAACTATGGCTACACCTTC

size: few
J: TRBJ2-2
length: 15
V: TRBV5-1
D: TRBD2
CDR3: CASSWGLEGTGELFF
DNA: TGCGCCAGCAGCTGGGGACTAGAAGGCACCGGGGAGCTGTTTTTT

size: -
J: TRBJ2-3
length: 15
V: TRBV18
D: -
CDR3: CASSPTGAWADTQYF
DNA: TGTGCCAGCTCACCTACGGGAGCTTGGGCAGATACGCAGTATTTT

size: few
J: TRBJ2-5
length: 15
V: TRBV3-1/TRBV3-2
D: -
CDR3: CASSQDTGAQETQYF
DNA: TGTGCCAGCAGCCAAGATACCGGGGCTCAAGAGACCCAGTACTTC

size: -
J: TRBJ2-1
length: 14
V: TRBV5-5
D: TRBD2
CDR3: CASSLLAGVDEQFF
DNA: TGTGCCAGCAGCCTTCTAGCGGGAGTCGACGAGCAGTTCTTC

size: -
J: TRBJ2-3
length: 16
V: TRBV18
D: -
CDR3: CASSPYTTSPGDTQYF
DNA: TGTGCCAGCTCACCCTACACGACGTCGCCAGGGGATACGCAGTATTTT

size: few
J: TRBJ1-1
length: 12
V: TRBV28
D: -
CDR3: CASSWLRGLAFF
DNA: TGTGCCAGCAGTTGGCTCCGCGGGTTAGCTTTCTTT

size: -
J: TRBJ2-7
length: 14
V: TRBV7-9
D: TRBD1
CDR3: CASSLATGGGEQYF
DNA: TGTGCCAGCAGCTTAGCTACAGGGGGAGGCGAGCAGTACTTC

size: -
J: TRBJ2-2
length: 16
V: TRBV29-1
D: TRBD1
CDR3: CSVALGQRSNTGELFF
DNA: TGCAGCGTTGCCCTGGGACAGCGATCGAACACCGGGGAGCTGTTTTTT

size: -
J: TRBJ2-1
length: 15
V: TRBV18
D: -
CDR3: CASSPTGIEGSEQFF
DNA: TGTGCCAGCTCACCAACGGGGATCGAGGGCAGTGAGCAGTTCTTC

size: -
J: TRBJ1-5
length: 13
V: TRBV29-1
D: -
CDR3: CSVEIAIGQPQHF
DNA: TGCAGCGTTGAAATAGCGATCGGTCAGCCCCAGCATTTT

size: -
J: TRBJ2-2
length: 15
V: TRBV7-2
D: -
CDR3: CASSPPPGATGELFF
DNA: TGTGCCAGCAGCCCCCCCCCTGGAGCTACCGGGGAGCTGTTTTTT

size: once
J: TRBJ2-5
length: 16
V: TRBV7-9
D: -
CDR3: CASSTTGAGFSETQYF
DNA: TGTGCCAGCAGTACGACCGGAGCGGGTTTCAGCGAGACCCAGTACTTC

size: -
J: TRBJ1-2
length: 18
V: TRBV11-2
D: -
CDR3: CASSLDPLGRGYGYGYTF
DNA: TGTGCCAGCAGCTTAGACCCCTTGGGCAGAGGCTATGGCTATGGCTACACCTTC

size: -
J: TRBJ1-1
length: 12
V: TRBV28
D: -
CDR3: CASSFRGLEAFF
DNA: TGTGCCAGCAGTTTTCGGGGGCTTGAAGCTTTCTTT

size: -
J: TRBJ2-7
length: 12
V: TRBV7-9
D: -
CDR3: CASSLVDDEQYF
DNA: TGTGCCAGCAGCTTAGTAGATGACGAGCAGTACTTC

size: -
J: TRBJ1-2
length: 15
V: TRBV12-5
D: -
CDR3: CASGYGGIFAYGYTF
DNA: TGTGCTAGTGGTTACGGGGGAATTTTTGCCTATGGCTACACCTTC

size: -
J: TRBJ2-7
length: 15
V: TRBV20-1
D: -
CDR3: CSASLRDGSSYEQYF
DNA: TGCAGTGCTAGTCTCCGGGACGGGAGCTCCTACGAGCAGTACTTC

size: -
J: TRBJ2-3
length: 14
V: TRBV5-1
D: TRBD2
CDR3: CASRTSGGTDTQYF
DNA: TGCGCCAGCAGGACTAGCGGGGGTACAGATACGCAGTATTTT

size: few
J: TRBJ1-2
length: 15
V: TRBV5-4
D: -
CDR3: CASSRYGEQSGGYTF
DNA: TGTGCCAGCAGCCGTTACGGGGAGCAATCGGGGGGCTACACCTTC

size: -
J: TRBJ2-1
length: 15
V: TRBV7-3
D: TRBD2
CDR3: CASRTGTSGTNEQFF
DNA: TGTGCCAGCAGGACCGGGACTAGCGGGACGAATGAGCAGTTCTTC

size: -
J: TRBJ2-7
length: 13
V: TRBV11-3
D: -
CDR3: CASSHNQRDEQYF
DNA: TGTGCCAGCAGCCACAATCAAAGGGACGAGCAGTACTTC

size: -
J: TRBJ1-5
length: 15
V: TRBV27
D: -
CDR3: CASSLSGMGNQPQHF
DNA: TGTGCCAGCAGTTTATCGGGGATGGGCAATCAGCCCCAGCATTTT

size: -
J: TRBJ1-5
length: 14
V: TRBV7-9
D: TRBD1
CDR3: CASSLTRGNQPQHF
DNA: TGTGCCAGCAGTCTCACCAGGGGGAATCAGCCCCAGCATTTT

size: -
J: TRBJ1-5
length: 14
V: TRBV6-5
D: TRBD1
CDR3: CAGGTGQGGQPQHF
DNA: TGTGCCGGAGGAACTGGACAGGGGGGTCAGCCCCAGCATTTT

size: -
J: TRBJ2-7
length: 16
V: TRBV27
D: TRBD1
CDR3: CASSLYLGRGHWEQYF
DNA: TGTGCCAGCAGTTTATATCTTGGCAGGGGGCACTGGGAGCAGTACTTC

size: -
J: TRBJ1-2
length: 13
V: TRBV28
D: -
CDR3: CASSLDGLYGYTF
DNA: TGTGCCAGCAGTTTGGACGGGCTCTATGGCTACACCTTC

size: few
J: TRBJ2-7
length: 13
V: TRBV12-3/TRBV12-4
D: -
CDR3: CASSLKGYYEQYF
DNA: TGTGCCAGCAGTTTAAAGGGATACTACGAGCAGTACTTC

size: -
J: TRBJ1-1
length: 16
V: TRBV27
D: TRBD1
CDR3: CASSSRQGGLNTEAFF
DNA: TGTGCCAGCAGTAGCCGACAGGGGGGTTTGAACACTGAAGCTTTCTTT

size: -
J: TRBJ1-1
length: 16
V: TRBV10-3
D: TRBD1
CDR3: CAISGRGTGGNTEAFF
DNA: TGTGCCATCAGTGGACGGGGGACAGGGGGAAACACTGAAGCTTTCTTT

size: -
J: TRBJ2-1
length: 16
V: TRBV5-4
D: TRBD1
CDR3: CASSLPGTGANNEQFF
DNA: TGTGCCAGCAGCTTGCCTGGGACAGGGGCTAACAATGAGCAGTTCTTC

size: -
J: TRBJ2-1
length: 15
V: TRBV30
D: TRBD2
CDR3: CAWSREGSSYNEQFF
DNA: TGTGCCTGGAGTAGGGAGGGAAGCTCCTACAATGAGCAGTTCTTC

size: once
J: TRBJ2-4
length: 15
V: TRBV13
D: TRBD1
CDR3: CASSLGQGAKNIQYF
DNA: TGTGCCAGCAGCTTAGGACAGGGGGCCAAAAACATTCAGTACTTC

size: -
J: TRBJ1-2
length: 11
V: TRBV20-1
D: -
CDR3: CSASSGDGYTF
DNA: TGCAGTGCTAGCTCAGGGGACGGCTACACCTTC

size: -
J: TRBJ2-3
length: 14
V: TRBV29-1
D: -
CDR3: CSAGDERLTDTQYF
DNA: TGCAGCGCAGGGGACGAAAGATTAACAGATACGCAGTATTTT